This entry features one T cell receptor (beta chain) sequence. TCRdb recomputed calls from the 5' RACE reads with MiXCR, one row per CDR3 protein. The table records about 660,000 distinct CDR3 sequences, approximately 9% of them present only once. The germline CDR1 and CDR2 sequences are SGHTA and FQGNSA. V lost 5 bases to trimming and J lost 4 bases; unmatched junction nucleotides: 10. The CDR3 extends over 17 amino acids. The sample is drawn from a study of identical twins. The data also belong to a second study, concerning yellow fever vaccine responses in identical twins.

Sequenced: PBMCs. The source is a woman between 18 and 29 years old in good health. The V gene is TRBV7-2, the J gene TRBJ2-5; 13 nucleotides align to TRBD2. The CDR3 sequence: CASSTRLAGGVGETQYF. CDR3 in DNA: TGTGCCAGCAGCACCCGACTAGCGGGGGGAGTTGGAGAGACCCAGTACTTC.